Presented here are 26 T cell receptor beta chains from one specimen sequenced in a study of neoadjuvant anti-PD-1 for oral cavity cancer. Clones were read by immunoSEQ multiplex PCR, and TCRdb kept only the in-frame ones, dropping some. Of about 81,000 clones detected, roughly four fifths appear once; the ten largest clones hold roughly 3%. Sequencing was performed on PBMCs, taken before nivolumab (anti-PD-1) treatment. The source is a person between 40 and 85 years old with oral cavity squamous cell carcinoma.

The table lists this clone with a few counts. CDR3 sequence (DNA): TGTGCCAGCAGCTTAAACGACAGGACGAGGGGCTACACCTTC. Encoded protein: CASSLNDRTRGYTF. V gene TRBV5-6 combines with J gene TRBJ1-2; D is perhaps TRBD1 (6 bases). The CDR3 has 14 residues. Germline assignment: CDR1 SGHDT and CDR2 YYEEEE. Deletions cut 2 bases from V and 8 bases from J, with 16 bases between.

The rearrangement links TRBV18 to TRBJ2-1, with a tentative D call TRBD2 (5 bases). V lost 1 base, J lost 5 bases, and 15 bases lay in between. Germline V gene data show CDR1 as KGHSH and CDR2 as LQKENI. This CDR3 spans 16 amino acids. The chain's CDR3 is CASSPQRRTQNNEQFF. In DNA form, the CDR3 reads TGTGCCAGCTCACCACAGCGACGGACTCAAAACAATGAGCAGTTCTTC.

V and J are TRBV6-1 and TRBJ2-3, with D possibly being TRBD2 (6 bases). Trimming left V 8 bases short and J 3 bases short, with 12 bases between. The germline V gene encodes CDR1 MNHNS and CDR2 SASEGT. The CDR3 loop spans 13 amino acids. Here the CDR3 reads CASGDSQTDTQYF. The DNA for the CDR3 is TGTGCCAGCGGGGACTCCCAAACAGATACGCAGTATTTT.

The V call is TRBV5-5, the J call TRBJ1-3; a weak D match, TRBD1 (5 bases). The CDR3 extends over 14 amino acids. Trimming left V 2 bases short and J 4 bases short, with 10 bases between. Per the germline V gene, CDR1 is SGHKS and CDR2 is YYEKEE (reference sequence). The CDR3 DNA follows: TGTGCCAGCAGCTTAGGGGCAGGAGGAAACACCATATATTTT. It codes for CASSLGAGGNTIYF.

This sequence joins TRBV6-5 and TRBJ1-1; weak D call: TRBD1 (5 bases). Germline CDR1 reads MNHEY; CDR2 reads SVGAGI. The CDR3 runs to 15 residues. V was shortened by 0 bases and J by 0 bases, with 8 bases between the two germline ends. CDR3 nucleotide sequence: TGTGCCAGCAGTTACTCGACAGTACTGAACACTGAAGCTTTCTTT. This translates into CASSYSTVLNTEAFF.

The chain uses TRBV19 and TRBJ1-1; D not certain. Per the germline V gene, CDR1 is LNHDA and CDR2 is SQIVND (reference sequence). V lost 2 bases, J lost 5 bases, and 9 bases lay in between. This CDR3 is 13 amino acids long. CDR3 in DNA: TGTGCCAGTAGTATATCCCCCATGACTGAAGCTTTCTTT. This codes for CASSISPMTEAFF.

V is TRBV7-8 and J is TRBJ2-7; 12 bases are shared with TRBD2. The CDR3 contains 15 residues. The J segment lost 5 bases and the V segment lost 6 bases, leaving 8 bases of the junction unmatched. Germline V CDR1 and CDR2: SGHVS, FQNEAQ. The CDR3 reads CASRDRLAGDDEQYF. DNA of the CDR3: TGTGCCAGCAGGGATCGACTAGCGGGAGATGACGAGCAGTACTTC.

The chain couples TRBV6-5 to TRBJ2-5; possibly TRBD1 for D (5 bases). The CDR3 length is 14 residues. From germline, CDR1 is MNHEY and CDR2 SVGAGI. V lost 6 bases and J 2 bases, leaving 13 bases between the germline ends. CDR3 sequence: CASRLQGGQETQYF. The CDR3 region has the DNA TGTGCCAGCAGGCTTCAGGGTGGGCAAGAGACCCAGTACTTC.

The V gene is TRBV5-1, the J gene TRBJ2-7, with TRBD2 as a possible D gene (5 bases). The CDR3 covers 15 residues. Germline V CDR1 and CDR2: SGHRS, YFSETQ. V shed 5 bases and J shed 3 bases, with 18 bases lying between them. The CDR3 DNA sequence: TGCGCCAGCAGAACGGGAATGCGGCAATTCTACGAGCAGTACTTC. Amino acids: CASRTGMRQFYEQYF.

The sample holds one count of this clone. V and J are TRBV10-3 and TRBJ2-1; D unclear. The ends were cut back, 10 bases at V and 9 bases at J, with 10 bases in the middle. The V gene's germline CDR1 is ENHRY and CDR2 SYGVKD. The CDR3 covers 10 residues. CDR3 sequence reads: CATGIGEQFF. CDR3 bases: TGTGCCACGGGTATCGGTGAGCAGTTCTTC.

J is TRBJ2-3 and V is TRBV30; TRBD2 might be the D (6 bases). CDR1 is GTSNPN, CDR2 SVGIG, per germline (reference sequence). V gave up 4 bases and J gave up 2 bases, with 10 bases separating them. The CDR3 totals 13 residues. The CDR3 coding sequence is TGTGCCTGGACTGTGGGACTCACAGATACGCAGTATTTT. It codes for CAWTVGLTDTQYF. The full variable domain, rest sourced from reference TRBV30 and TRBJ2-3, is SQTIHQWPATLVQPVGSPLSLECTVEGTSNPNLYWYRQAAGRGLQLLFYSVGIGQISSEVPQNLSASRPQDRQFILSSKKLLLSDSGFYLCAWTVGLTDTQYFGPGTRLTVL.

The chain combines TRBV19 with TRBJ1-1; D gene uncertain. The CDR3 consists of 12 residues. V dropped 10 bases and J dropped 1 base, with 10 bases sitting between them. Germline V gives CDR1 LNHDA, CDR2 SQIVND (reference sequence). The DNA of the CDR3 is TGTGCCACTTCGCTAGGGAACACTGAAGCTTTCTTT. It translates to CATSLGNTEAFF.

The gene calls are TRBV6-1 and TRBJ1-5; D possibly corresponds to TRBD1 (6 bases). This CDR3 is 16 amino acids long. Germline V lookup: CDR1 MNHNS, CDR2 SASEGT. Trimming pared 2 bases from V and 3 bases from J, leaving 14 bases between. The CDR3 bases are TGTGCCAGCAGTGAACCCGCAAGGGGGAACAATCAGCCCCAGCATTTT. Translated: CASSEPARGNNQPQHF.

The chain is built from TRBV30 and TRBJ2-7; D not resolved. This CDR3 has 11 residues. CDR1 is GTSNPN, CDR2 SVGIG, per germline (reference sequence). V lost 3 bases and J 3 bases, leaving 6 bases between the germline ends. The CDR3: CAWRLSYEQYF. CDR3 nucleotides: TGTGCCTGGAGGCTGAGCTACGAGCAGTACTTC.

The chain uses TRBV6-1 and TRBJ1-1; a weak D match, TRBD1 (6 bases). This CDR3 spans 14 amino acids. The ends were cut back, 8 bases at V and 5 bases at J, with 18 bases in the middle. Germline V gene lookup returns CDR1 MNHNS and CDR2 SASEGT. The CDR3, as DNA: TGTGCCAGCGGCCGGGGGGGCCAACAAACTGAAGCTTTCTTT. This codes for CASGRGGQQTEAFF.

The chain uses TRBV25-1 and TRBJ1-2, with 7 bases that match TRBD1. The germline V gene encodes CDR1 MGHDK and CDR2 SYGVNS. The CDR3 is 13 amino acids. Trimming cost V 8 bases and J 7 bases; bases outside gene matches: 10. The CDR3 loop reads CASSSGDRSGYTF. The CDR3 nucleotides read TGTGCCAGCTCCTCCGGGGACAGATCTGGCTACACCTTC.

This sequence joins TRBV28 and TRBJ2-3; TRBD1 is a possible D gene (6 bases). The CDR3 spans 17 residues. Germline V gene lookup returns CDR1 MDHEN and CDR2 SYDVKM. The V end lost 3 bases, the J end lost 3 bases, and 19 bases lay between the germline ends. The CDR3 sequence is CASSFAPRTDLTDTQYF. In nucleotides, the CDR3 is TGTGCCAGCAGTTTTGCGCCCAGGACAGATCTGACAGATACGCAGTATTTT.

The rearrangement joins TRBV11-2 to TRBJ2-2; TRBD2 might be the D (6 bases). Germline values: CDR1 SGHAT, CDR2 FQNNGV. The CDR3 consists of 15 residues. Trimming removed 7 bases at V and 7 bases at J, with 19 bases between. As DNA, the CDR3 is TGTGCCAGCACTTTGCGGGTCGACGGGGGCGGGGAGCTGTTTTTT. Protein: CASTLRVDGGGELFF.

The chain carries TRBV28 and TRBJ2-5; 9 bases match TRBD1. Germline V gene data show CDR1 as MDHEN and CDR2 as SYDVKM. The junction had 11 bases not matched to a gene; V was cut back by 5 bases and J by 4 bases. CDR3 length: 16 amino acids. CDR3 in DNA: TGTGCCAGCAGTCCGCCCCGCGGACAGGGGAGAGAGACCCAGTACTTC. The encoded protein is CASSPPRGQGRETQYF. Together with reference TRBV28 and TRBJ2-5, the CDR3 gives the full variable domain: DVKVTQSSRYLVKRTGEKVFLECVQDMDHENMFWYRQDPGLGLRLIYFSYDVKMKEKGDIPEGYSVSREKKERFSLILESASTNQTSMYLCASSPPRGQGRETQYFGPGTRLLVL.

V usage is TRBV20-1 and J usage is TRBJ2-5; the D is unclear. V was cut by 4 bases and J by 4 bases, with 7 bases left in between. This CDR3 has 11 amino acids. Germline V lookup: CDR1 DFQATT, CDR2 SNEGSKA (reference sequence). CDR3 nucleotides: TGCAGTGCTACCGTCCCAGAGACCCAGTACTTC. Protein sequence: CSATVPETQYF.

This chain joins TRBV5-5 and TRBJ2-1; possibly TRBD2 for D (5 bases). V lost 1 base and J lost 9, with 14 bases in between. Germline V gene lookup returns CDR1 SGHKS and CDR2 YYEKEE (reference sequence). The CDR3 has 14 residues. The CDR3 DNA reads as TGTGCCAGCAGCTTGTTACTGGGTGAGGGTGAGCAGTTCTTC. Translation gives CASSLLLGEGEQFF. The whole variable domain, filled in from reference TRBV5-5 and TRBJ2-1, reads DAGVTQSPTHLIKTRGQQVTLRCSPISGHKSVSWYQQVLGQGPQFIFQYYEKEERGRGNFPDRFSARQFPNYSSELNVNALLLGDSALYLCASSLLLGEGEQFFGPGTRLTVL.

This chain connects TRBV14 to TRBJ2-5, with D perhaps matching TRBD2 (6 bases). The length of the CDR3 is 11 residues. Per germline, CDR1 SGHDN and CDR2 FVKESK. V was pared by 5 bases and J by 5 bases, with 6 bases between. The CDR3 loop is CASSGGETQYF. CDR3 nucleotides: TGTGCCAGCAGCGGGGGGGAGACCCAGTACTTC.

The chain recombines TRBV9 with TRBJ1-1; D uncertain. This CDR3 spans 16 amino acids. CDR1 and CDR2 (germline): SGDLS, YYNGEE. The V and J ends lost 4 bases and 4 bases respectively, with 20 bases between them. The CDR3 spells CASSPHVSVPATEAFF. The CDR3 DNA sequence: TGTGCCAGCAGCCCCCATGTTTCGGTCCCGGCCACTGAAGCTTTCTTT.

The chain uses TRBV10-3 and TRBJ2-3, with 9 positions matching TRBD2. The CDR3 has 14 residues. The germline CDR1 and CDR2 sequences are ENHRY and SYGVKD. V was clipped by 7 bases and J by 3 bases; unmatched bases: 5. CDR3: CAIKLAGPTDTQYF. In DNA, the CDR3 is TGTGCCATCAAACTAGCGGGCCCTACAGATACGCAGTATTTT.

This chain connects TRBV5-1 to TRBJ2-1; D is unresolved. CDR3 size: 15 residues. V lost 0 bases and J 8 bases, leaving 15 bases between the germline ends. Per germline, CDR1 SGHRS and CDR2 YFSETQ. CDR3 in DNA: TGCGCCAGCAGCTTGGAGGTAGTGACTGGGGATGAGCAGTTCTTC. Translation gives CASSLEVVTGDEQFF. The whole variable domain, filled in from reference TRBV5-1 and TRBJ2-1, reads KAGVTQTPRYLIKTRGQQVTLSCSPISGHRSVSWYQQTPGQGLQFLFEYFSETQRNKGNFPGRFSGRQFSNSRSEMNVSTLELGDSALYLCASSLEVVTGDEQFFGPGTRLTVL.

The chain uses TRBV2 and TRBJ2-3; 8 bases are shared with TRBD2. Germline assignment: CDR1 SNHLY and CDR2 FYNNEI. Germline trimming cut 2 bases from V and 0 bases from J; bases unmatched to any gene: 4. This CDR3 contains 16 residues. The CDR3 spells CASSENSGVSTDTQYF. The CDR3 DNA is TGTGCCAGCAGTGAAAATAGCGGGGTTAGCACAGATACGCAGTATTTT.